The TCR beta chain described here comes from a study of T cells in Graves' hyperthyroidism and ophthalmopathy. The CDR3 length is 13 residues. The germline V gene encodes CDR1 SGHTA and CDR2 FQGNSA. V was pared by 1 base and J by 8 bases, with 11 bases between. Study-wide points: Before onset, ophthalmopathy was predicted by the model a median approximately 6.7 months earlier. A model built on 13 V-J features separated ophthalmopathy from stable hyperthyroidism.

The table lists this clonotype with many counts. Its antigen remains unidentified. Exclusion followed for patients with uncontrolled infection, other autoimmune disease, pregnancy or lactation. Clinical symptoms, serum thyroxine, TRAb, thyroid ultrasound and orbital computed tomography established diagnosis. RNA transcripts provided the source from which TCR beta CDR3 regions were amplified. An initial round of RT-PCR targeting the TCR CDR3 relied on the HTBI primer set. TCRdb fed the multiplex PCR reads into MiXCR, producing one record per CDR3 protein. The sample records 600,000 to 700,000 distinct CDR3 sequences, 45% being singletons.

The chain is built from TRBV7-2 and TRBJ1-1, with D unclear. This TCR was sampled from an adult man with Graves' disease, either hyperthyroidism or ophthalmopathy (not recorded which). The sample taken for sequencing was peripheral blood or thyroid tissue (not recorded which). In nucleotides, the CDR3 is TGTGCCAGCAGCTTAGGAGGGCTGGTGGAAGCTTTCTTT. Translation gives CASSLGGLVEAFF. The whole variable domain, filled in from reference TRBV7-2 and TRBJ1-1, reads GAGVSQSPSNKVTEKGKDVELRCDPISGHTALYWYRQSLGQGLEFLIYFQGNSAPDKSGLPSDRFSAERTGGSVSTLTIQRTQQEDSAVYLCASSLGGLVEAFFGQGTRLTVV.